The sequence of this T cell receptor beta chain was determined in a study of cytomegalovirus exposure and HLA in healthy donors. Study-level information: In a later analysis, the roughly 120 validation repertoires were reported to have used the same platform as the 666 first-cohort repertoires. Findings and limits, study-wide: Altogether, 150 to 200 TCR beta chains were recorded as cytomegalovirus-associated.

The donors were in the approximately 130-subject validation cohort; that cohort was separate from the approximately 730-subject first cohort. Germline V gene data show CDR1 as MNHNS and CDR2 as SASEGT. CDR3 size: 14 residues. V shed 5 bases and J shed 0 bases, with 11 bases lying between them. As to this clone: Its antigen is unknown.

TCRdb's table, derived via immunoSEQ multiplex PCR, lists solely in-frame clones and lacks some. The sample includes 250,000 to 300,000 clones, about 86% seen only once; the top ten take about 1%. Sequences were obtained from PBMCs. This chain joins TRBV6-1 and TRBJ2-7; D perhaps matches TRBD2 (5 bases). The TCR originated in a woman younger than 35 in good health and CMV-seronegative. The chain's CDR3 is CASSLSGYSYEQYF. The CDR3 DNA is TGTGCCAGCAGTTTGAGCGGTTACTCCTACGAGCAGTACTTC.